This T cell receptor (beta chain) was captured in a study of blood T cell repertoires in COVID-19. Seattle patient enrollment occurred during active infection, with longitudinal follow-up thereafter. Some clones are missing from TCRdb's copy, which holds only in-frame ones; the method was immunoSEQ multiplex PCR. The repertoire holds 300,000 to 400,000 clones, with about nine tenths as singletons. The CDR3 has 14 residues. Germline V gene sequence: CDR1 MNHEY, CDR2 SVGEGT. With V trimmed by 4 bases and J by 6 bases, 8 bases remained unmatched. The origin of this receptor is an older woman with COVID-19, enrolled during active disease. The sequencing input was peripheral blood. This chain links TRBV6-2 or TRBV6-3 with TRBJ2-7; 8 bases fit TRBD2. CDR3 amino acids: CASSSSGGGLEQYF. CDR3 DNA sequence: TGTGCCAGCAGTTCGTCCGGCGGGGGGCTCGAGCAGTACTTC.